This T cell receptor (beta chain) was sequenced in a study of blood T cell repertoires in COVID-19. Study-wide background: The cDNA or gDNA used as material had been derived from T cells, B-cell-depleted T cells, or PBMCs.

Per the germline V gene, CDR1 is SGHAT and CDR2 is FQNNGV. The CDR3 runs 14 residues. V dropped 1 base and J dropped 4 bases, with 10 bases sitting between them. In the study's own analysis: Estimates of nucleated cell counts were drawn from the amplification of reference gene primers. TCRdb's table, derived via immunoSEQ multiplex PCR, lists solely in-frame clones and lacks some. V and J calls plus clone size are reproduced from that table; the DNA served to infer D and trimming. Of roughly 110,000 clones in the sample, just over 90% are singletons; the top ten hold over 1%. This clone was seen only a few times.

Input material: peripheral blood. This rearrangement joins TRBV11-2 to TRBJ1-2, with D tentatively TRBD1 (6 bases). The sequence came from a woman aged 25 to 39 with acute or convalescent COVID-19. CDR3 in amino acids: CASSLARTAYGYTF. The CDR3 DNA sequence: TGTGCCAGCAGCTTAGCGCGGACAGCCTATGGCTACACCTTC.